The sequence of this T cell receptor (beta chain) was determined in a study of T cell responses to AZD1222 COVID-19 vaccine listed by TCRdb under 2021. Regarding the study in general: AZD1222 recipients whose second dose came at about 4 weeks and those whose second dose came at about 12 weeks were combined into one group, since spike-specific TCR depth and breadth did not differ between the two schedules. TCR sequencing was performed for 233 trial participants, of whom 200 to 220 were given two doses of AZD1222 and around 25 were given two doses of MenACWY control vaccine. Enrollment into the trials was organized by age into subgroups of 18-55, 56-69 and 70-plus years, and those subgroups contained approximately 160, 26 and 62 TCR-sequenced participants, respectively. Beyond this particular receptor, the publication reports: Vaccine-associated CD4 TCRs spanned the whole spike protein, with dominant responses in regions 160-218 and 743-854. Nearly half of unique spike-specific TCRs reportedly recognized epitopes outside regions mutated in the B.1.351 and B.1.1.7 variants. The 56-69-year group was small, and its depth increase did not reach significance, likely because of low power. No day 14 peak-response samples were available, so repertoires were characterized only after the peak T cell response. A significant rise in spike-specific TCR breadth and depth was observed after two AZD1222 doses relative to day 0 and relative to MenACWY recipients. Participants were mostly white British and included more females than males, and it was suggested by the authors that clonal diversity may have been underestimated. Conclusions about previously exposed vaccinees are limited because only six or seven AZD1222 recipients were SARS-CoV-2 seropositive at baseline.

The CDR3 regions of human TCRbeta chains were analyzed by immunosequencing. The authors' pipeline ran thus. Repertoire TCRs were matched against a reference library of SARS-CoV-2-specific TCRs generated with the MIRA antigen-specificity platform. Breadth was defined as the fraction of unique TCRs that were SARS-CoV-2-associated. Depth was defined as the fraction of total T cells that were SARS-CoV-2-associated. Using the MIRA data, every spike-specific TCR was mapped to the spike region that the TCR reacted to and assigned to either a CD4 or a CD8 class. Log10-transformed breadth and depth values were compared by one-way ANOVA with Sidak's multiple comparisons tests. TCRdb stores this immuneACCESS table with in-frame sequences only. Part of the clones is absent; in the studies checked, under half of the shortfall reflects unresolved V genes, and no reason is known for the rest. For V, J and clone size, that table is used; D and trimming come from the DNA. The sample contains 120,000 or so clones, about nine tenths of them found a single time. Under 9.5% of the sample goes to the ten largest clones.

The time point label of this sample denotes: baseline before first vaccination. Vaccinee samples came from UK trials COV001 and COV002, including a single-blind randomized controlled phase 2/3 trial of AZD1222 (ChAdOx1 nCoV-19) in healthy adults. For TCRbeta chain sequencing, PBMC samples from trial participants were taken at day 0 and at day 28 after the second dose. The V end gives up 4 bases and the J end 0 bases, leaving 4 bases in the junction not matched to a gene. As encoded in the germline V gene, CDR1 is SGHRS while CDR2 is YFSETQ. The CDR3 goes from the cysteine to the phenylalanine over 16 residues. Only the CDR3 portion is preserved as DNA: 48 bases, with reading frame beginning at the first base. As regards this clone: Its antigen specificity is not known. No much larger clone exists at a distance of one base, and base qualities are not known.

The chain is made from TRBV5-1 and TRBJ2-6, and 7 junctional nucleotides match TRBD1. Sequenced here: peripheral blood, sampled on day 0 of AZD1222 vaccination. The source of this sequence is an adult in good health. The CDR3 has the sequence CASSLGQSSGANVLTF. The DNA sequence reads TGCGCCAGCAGCCTGGGACAGAGCTCTGGGGCCAACGTCCTGACTTTC.